This is a list of T cell receptor beta chains from one sample in a study of CD8 T cells in Susac syndrome. TCRdb itself ran the immunoSEQ multiplex PCR reads through MiXCR, one entry per CDR3 protein. The sample yields a few hundred thousand distinct CDR3 sequences, around 95% seen once. Sequenced material: CD4+ T cells from PBMCs. The receptors were gathered from a human donor with multiple sclerosis. CDR3s include the opening cysteine and the closing phenylalanine or tryptophan. A D gene is named only where the DNA matches it firmly. The listing skips clone size in some rows; elsewhere it reads once, few, many or a size class.

j_gene	abundance	d_gene	v_gene	CDR3aa	CDR3nt
TRBJ2-7	-	TRBD2	TRBV7-9	CASSSAGGSHEQYF	TGTGCCAGCAGCTCGGCGGGAGGTTCCCACGAGCAGTACTTC
TRBJ2-5	once	-	TRBV7-2	CASSLSYGETQYF	TGTGCCAGCAGCTTATCTTACGGAGAGACCCAGTACTTC
TRBJ2-7	-	TRBD1	TRBV5-6	CASSHAWGQGLRETYEQYF	TGTGCCAGCAGTCATGCCTGGGGACAGGGTTTAAGGGAGACCTACGAGCAGTACTTC
TRBJ1-1	-	-	TRBV20-1	CSARDRGQLEAFF	TGCAGTGCTAGAGATCGGGGGCAGCTTGAAGCTTTCTTT
TRBJ1-2	-	-	TRBV19	CASSRGRNGYTF	TGTGCCAGTAGCCGGGGACGGAATGGCTACACCTTC
TRBJ1-2	-	-	TRBV12-3/TRBV12-4	CASSLSSEIYGYTF	TGTGCCAGCAGTTTATCCTCCGAGATCTATGGCTACACCTTC
TRBJ1-6	-	-	TRBV20-1	CSARVGGSKNSPLHF	TGCAGTGCTAGAGTCGGGGGGAGTAAGAATTCACCCCTCCACTTT
TRBJ1-1	-	-	TRBV30	CAWSATTPEAFF	TGTGCCTGGAGTGCGACGACCCCTGAAGCTTTCTTT
TRBJ1-1	-	-	TRBV12-3/TRBV12-4	CASSLRVEAFF	TGTGCCAGCAGTTTGAGAGTTGAAGCTTTCTTT
TRBJ2-1	-	TRBD2	TRBV6-1	CASTVQLAGGNPGNEQFF	TGTGCCAGCACCGTCCAATTAGCGGGAGGGAACCCTGGCAATGAGCAGTTCTTC
TRBJ1-1	-	-	TRBV4-1	CASSQRNTEAFF	TGCGCCAGCAGCCAGAGAAACACTGAAGCTTTCTTT
TRBJ1-1	-	-	TRBV20-1	CSAPRAGVNTEAFF	TGCAGTGCACCCCGGGCTGGGGTGAACACTGAAGCTTTCTTT
TRBJ2-7	-	-	TRBV5-1	CASSLGAGGSEQYF	TGCGCCAGCAGCTTGGGGGCTGGAGGCTCCGAGCAGTACTTC
TRBJ1-1	-	-	TRBV20-1	CSVSGASENTEAFF	TGCAGTGTAAGTGGGGCCTCGGAGAACACTGAAGCTTTCTTT
TRBJ1-6	-	TRBD1	TRBV27	CASRLQGTVGNSPLHF	TGTGCCAGCAGGCTACAGGGGACAGTTGGCAATTCACCCCTCCACTTT
TRBJ2-1	-	-	TRBV7-9	CASSTVRDEQFF	TGTGCCAGCAGCACCGTTAGGGATGAGCAGTTCTTC
TRBJ1-1	-	TRBD1	TRBV2	CASSGQGGDTEAFF	TGTGCCAGCAGTGGACAGGGAGGGGACACTGAAGCTTTCTTT
TRBJ2-7	-	-	TRBV15	CATSRDFGSSYEQYF	TGTGCCACCAGCAGAGATTTCGGCAGCTCCTACGAGCAGTACTTC
TRBJ2-1	-	TRBD2	TRBV15	CATSRVTSGYNEQFF	TGTGCCACCAGCAGAGTAACTAGCGGCTACAATGAGCAGTTCTTC
TRBJ2-7	once	TRBD2	TRBV7-9	CASSLVAGAWEQYF	TGTGCCAGCAGCTTAGTAGCGGGAGCGTGGGAGCAGTACTTC
TRBJ2-5	-	-	TRBV20-1	CSAMPGLAQETQYF	TGCAGTGCTATGCCGGGACTTGCCCAAGAGACCCAGTACTTC
TRBJ2-5	-	TRBD2	TRBV3-1	CASSQDRTSGGETQYF	TGTGCCAGCAGCCAAGATCGGACTAGCGGCGGGGAGACCCAGTACTTC
TRBJ2-1	-	TRBD2	TRBV6-6	CASSYPGGSYNEQFF	TGTGCCAGCAGTTACCCGGGGGGCTCCTACAATGAGCAGTTCTTC
TRBJ2-5	-	-	TRBV5-4	CASSFDRQETQYF	TGTGCCAGCAGCTTTGACAGACAAGAGACCCAGTACTTC
TRBJ1-2	-	TRBD1	TRBV29-1	CSAAQGASYGYTF	TGCAGCGCTGCACAGGGGGCGAGCTATGGCTACACCTTC
TRBJ2-6	-	TRBD1	TRBV5-4	CASSLRQGSSGANVLTF	TGTGCCAGCAGCTTACGACAGGGGAGCTCTGGGGCCAACGTCCTGACTTTC
TRBJ2-1	-	-	TRBV7-3	CASSGRLGGQFF	TGTGCCAGCAGCGGTCGACTAGGGGGGCAGTTCTTC
TRBJ2-1	once	-	TRBV29-1	CSVVPTPTPNEQFF	TGCAGCGTTGTGCCTACTCCTACCCCCAATGAGCAGTTCTTC
TRBJ2-2	-	-	TRBV20-1	CSAMKGTSGGELFF	TGCAGTGCTATGAAGGGCACTTCGGGCGGGGAGCTGTTTTTT